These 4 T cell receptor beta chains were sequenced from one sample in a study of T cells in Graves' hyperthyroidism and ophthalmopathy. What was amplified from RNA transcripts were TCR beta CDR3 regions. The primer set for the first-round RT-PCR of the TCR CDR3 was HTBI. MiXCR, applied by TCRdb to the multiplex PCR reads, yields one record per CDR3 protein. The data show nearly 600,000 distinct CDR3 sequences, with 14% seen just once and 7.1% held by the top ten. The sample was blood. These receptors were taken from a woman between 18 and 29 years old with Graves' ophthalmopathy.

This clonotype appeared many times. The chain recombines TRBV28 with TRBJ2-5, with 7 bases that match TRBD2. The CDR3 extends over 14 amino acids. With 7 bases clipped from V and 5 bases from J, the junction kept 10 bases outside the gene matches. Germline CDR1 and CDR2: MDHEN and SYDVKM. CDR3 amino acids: CASKAGVFRETQYF. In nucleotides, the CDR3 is TGTGCCAGCAAGGCGGGAGTCTTTCGGGAGACCCAGTACTTC.

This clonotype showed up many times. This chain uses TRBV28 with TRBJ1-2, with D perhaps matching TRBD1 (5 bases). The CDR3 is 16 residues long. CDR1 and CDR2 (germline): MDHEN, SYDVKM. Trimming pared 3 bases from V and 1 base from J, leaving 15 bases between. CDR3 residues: CASSFLRGADNYGYTF. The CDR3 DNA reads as TGTGCCAGCAGTTTTTTACGAGGGGCGGATAACTATGGCTACACCTTC.

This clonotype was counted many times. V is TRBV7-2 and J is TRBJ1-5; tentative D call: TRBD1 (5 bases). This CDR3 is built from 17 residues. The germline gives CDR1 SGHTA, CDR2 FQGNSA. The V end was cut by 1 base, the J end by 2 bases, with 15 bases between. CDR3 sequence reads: CASSLGQGGRGNQPQHF. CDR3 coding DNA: TGTGCCAGCAGCTTAGGTCAGGGTGGTAGGGGCAATCAGCCCCAGCATTTT.

The CDR3 here is CASSNTRTGGMENIQYF. CDR3 nucleotide sequence: TGTGCCAGTAGTAACACTAGGACAGGGGGCATGGAAAACATTCAGTACTTC. The chain recombines TRBV19 with TRBJ2-4, with 11 bases matching TRBD1. V shed 4 bases and J 5 bases; nucleotides not matched to a gene: 10. There are 17 residues in the CDR3. Germline V gene sequence: CDR1 LNHDA, CDR2 SQIVND (reference sequence).